One sample yielded the 22 T cell receptor beta chains listed below, sequenced in a study of T cells after yellow fever vaccination (dated by TCRdb to about 2019). Per the publication, the treatment or condition label means: live attenuated yellow fever vaccine strain. Library construction relied on 5' RACE. These reads were obtained on an Illumina NovaSeq 6000. TCRdb reprocessing: public reads trimmed at Q25 with fastp, clones called with MiXCR, in-frame beta chains kept. Duplicate CDR3 protein sequences are folded into a single record with the most common DNA and genes. This sample comprises about 53,000 distinct CDR3 sequences, approximately 5.7% of them detected only once. Jointly, the top ten make up less than 40% of the sample. Material: PBMCs, either bulk or a sorted T-cell subset (CD4+, CD8+, memory, or dextramer-sorted; not recorded which), obtained on the day of the yellow fever booster vaccination. The origin of the receptors is a man aged 18 to 30 who received the YFV17D yellow fever vaccine.

This clonotype was counted ten times or more. V is TRBV7-9 and J is TRBJ2-3; D tentatively reads TRBD1 or TRBD2 (5 bases each). The germline CDR1 and CDR2 sequences are SEHNR and FQNEAQ (reference sequence). The length of the CDR3 is 14 residues. V lost 7 bases and J 7 bases, leaving 18 bases between the germline ends. The DNA of the CDR3 is TGTGCCAGCACCGAGGGGCGGAGATCATATACGCAGTATTTT. Amino acid sequence: CASTEGRRSYTQYF.

This clonotype was detected ten times or more. The chain combines TRBV12-3 or TRBV12-4 with TRBJ2-2; D not certain. Trimming took off 4 bases at V and 5 bases at J, with 5 bases between the two ends. The length of the CDR3 is 12 residues. The DNA for the CDR3 is TGTGCCAGCAGTTCCAAGACCGGGGAGCTGTTTTTT. Its protein is CASSSKTGELFF.

This clonotype occurred a few times. DNA of the CDR3: TGTGCCAGCAGCTCCATACCGGGACAGGGGTACGAGCAGTACTTC. Its translation is CASSSIPGQGYEQYF. The chain joins TRBV13 to TRBJ2-7, with 10 bases aligning to TRBD1. The CDR3 loop spans 15 amino acids. CDR1 is PRHDT and CDR2 is FYEKMQ in the germline V gene (reference sequence). V lost 4 bases and J lost 4; bases outside the gene matches: 7.

At least ten counts were recorded for this clonotype. The CDR3 reads CASSSGFRNTEAFF. The CDR3 nucleotides read TGTGCCAGCAGCTCAGGGTTCCGGAACACTGAAGCTTTCTTT. The chain carries TRBV7-8 and TRBJ1-1; D might be TRBD1 (5 bases). V was shortened by 4 bases and J by 1 base, with 10 bases between the two germline ends. CDR1 and CDR2 from the germline V gene are SGHVS and FQNEAQ. This CDR3 region has 14 residues. Drawing the rest from reference TRBV7-8 and TRBJ1-1, the complete variable domain is GAGVSQSPRYKVAKRGQDVALRCDPISGHVSLFWYQQALGQGPEFLTYFQNEAQLDKSGLPSDRFFAERPEGSVSTLKIQRTQQEDSAVYLCASSSGFRNTEAFFGQGTRLTVV.

The chain couples TRBV7-9 to TRBJ2-5; D is perhaps TRBD1 (5 bases). The CDR3 has 16 amino acids. Germline loops: CDR1 SEHNR, CDR2 FQNEAQ (reference sequence). V lost 4 bases and J lost 1, with 16 bases in between. CDR3 in amino acids: CASSYITPRGQETQYF. CDR3 DNA: TGTGCCAGCAGCTACATTACACCAAGGGGCCAAGAGACCCAGTACTTC.

This clonotype was observed at least ten times. This chain joins TRBV7-2 and TRBJ2-7; TRBD1 aligns across 10 bases. Germline loops: CDR1 SGHTA, CDR2 FQGNSA. Trimming removed 5 bases from V and 2 bases from J; junction bases left unmatched: 9. CDR3 length equals 16 residues. CDR3 residues: CASSLGGGQGTYEQYV. The DNA for the CDR3 is TGTGCCAGCAGCCTGGGGGGGGGACAGGGGACCTACGAGCAGTACGTC.

The chain has TRBV4-1 and TRBJ2-1; D remains ambiguous. Trimming removed 5 bases at V and 0 bases at J, with 8 bases between. The CDR3 totals 14 residues. Looked up from germline, CDR1 is MGHRA and CDR2 is YSYEKL. The CDR3 loop reads CASSGPGSYNEQFF. DNA for the CDR3: TGCGCCAGCAGCGGTCCTGGCTCCTACAATGAGCAGTTCTTC.

This clonotype occurred many times. This rearrangement joins TRBV7-2 to TRBJ2-7; tentatively, D is TRBD2 (5 bases). The ends were cut back, 4 bases at V and 1 base at J, with 11 bases in the middle. Germline V gene data show CDR1 as SGHTA and CDR2 as FQGNSA. The CDR3 extends over 14 amino acids. In DNA form, the CDR3 reads TGTGCCAGCAGCTCCGAGGGTGATTCCTACGAGCAGTACGTC. Its protein is CASSSEGDSYEQYV.

This clonotype has a count of ten or more. The rearrangement links TRBV6-5 to TRBJ1-2; the match to TRBD1 covers 8 bases. Germline CDR1 and CDR2: MNHEY and SVGAGI. This CDR3 region has 15 residues. The junction had 6 bases not matched to a gene; V was cut back by 4 bases and J by 2 bases. CDR3 nucleotides: TGTGCCAGCAGTTTATCAGGGGGCGCGAACTATGGCTACACCTTC. It translates to CASSLSGGANYGYTF.

This chain joins TRBV5-1 and TRBJ2-1; a weak D match, TRBD2 (5 bases). Looked up from germline, CDR1 is SGHRS and CDR2 is YFSETQ. The V gene lost 5 bases and the J gene lost 3 bases, with 12 bases spanning the gap. The CDR3 length is 14 residues. CDR3 in amino acids: CASSWGGGYNEQFF. CDR3 coding DNA: TGCGCCAGCAGTTGGGGTGGAGGCTACAATGAGCAGTTCTTC.

This clonotype was detected a few times. The chain is built from TRBV13 and TRBJ1-1; D is undetermined. Deletions cut 2 bases from V and 1 base from J, with 5 bases between. Germline V gene sequence: CDR1 PRHDT, CDR2 FYEKMQ (reference sequence). This CDR3 is built from 13 residues. The CDR3 loop is CASSLTQNTEAFF. The CDR3 bases are TGTGCCAGCAGCTTAACACAGAACACTGAAGCTTTCTTT.

This clonotype came up many times. The DNA for the CDR3 is TGTGCCAGTACCGGGGTCACAGGGGGCGCAAGAAACACTGAAGCTTTCTTT. It specifies CASTGVTGGARNTEAFF. V and J are TRBV19 and TRBJ1-1; 9 positions agree with TRBD1. CDR3 size: 17 residues. V was clipped by 7 bases and J by 2 bases; unmatched bases: 14. Germline V gives CDR1 LNHDA, CDR2 SQIVND (reference sequence).

This clonotype was observed many times. The rearrangement links TRBV4-3 to TRBJ1-1, with 8 bases identical to TRBD1. CDR1 and CDR2 from the germline V gene are LGHNA and YSLEER. CDR3 length: 18 residues. V lost 0 bases and J lost 1; bases outside the gene matches: 10. This CDR3 is CASSQDRGTGWQNTEAFF. The CDR3 bases are TGCGCCAGCAGCCAAGATCGGGGGACAGGCTGGCAGAACACTGAAGCTTTCTTT.

This clonotype has at least ten counts. The V and J genes are TRBV12-3 or TRBV12-4 and TRBJ2-7, with a weak D call TRBD1 (6 bases). Trimming removed 4 bases from V and 6 bases from J, with 16 bases in between. The CDR3 is 14 amino acids. Here the CDR3 DNA reads TGTGCCAGCAGTTGGCAGGGGATAATCGGCGAGCAGTACTTC. Protein product: CASSWQGIIGEQYF.

The chain is built from TRBV5-1 and TRBJ2-5; maybe TRBD2 (6 bases). The germline CDR1 and CDR2 sequences are SGHRS and YFSETQ. CDR3 length: 13 amino acids. V was pared by 0 bases and J by 5 bases, with 8 bases between. DNA of the CDR3: TGCGCCAGCAGCTTGGGTGGGAGGGAGACCCAGTACTTC. This translates into CASSLGGRETQYF.

In this sample, this clonotype turned up many times. This chain joins TRBV29-1 and TRBJ2-7; possible D gene TRBD2, 6 bases. Trimming left V 4 bases short and J 4 bases short, with 17 bases between. The germline V gene has CDR1 SQVTM and CDR2 ANQGSEA. This CDR3 has 14 residues. The CDR3 sequence is CSVAPEGWTYEQYF. The CDR3 DNA sequence: TGCAGCGTTGCTCCGGAGGGGTGGACGTACGAGCAGTACTTC.

At least ten counts were recorded for this clonotype. The V gene is TRBV12-5, the J gene TRBJ1-2; D gene uncertain. Trimming cost V 0 bases and J 7 bases, with 6 bases left between them. Germline CDR1 is LGHNT and CDR2 is FRNRAP. The CDR3 has 12 residues. In DNA form, the CDR3 reads TGTGCTAGTGGTTTGGTACCCCTTGGCTACACCTTC. Translated: CASGLVPLGYTF.

This clonotype has a count of ten or more. The CDR3 nucleotides read TGTGCCAGCAGCTATCAGAGGACACAAGAGACCCAGTACTTC. This codes for CASSYQRTQETQYF. The gene calls are TRBV7-2 and TRBJ2-5; D perhaps matches TRBD1 (5 bases). The CDR3 spans 14 residues. Per the germline V gene, CDR1 is SGHTA and CDR2 is FQGNSA. Trimming removed 4 bases from V and 2 bases from J, with 11 bases in between.

In this sample, this clonotype turned up many times. The chain is built from TRBV4-1 and TRBJ2-7; tentative D call: TRBD1 (6 bases). The CDR3 contains 15 residues. V lost 0 bases, J lost 5 bases, and 14 bases lay in between. Germline CDR1 is MGHRA and CDR2 is YSYEKL. The CDR3 DNA reads TGCGCCAGCAGCCAAGAACAGGGTTTTCTCGACGAGCAGTACTTC. Protein sequence: CASSQEQGFLDEQYF.

This rearrangement joins TRBV4-1 to TRBJ1-3; D is undetermined. Looked up from germline, CDR1 is MGHRA and CDR2 is YSYEKL. This CDR3 is 14 amino acids long. The V end lost 5 bases, the J end lost 4 bases, and 12 bases lay between the germline ends. The CDR3 nucleotides read TGCGCCAGCAGCTTCCTGTCGGGGGGAAACACCATATATTTT. Its protein product is CASSFLSGGNTIYF.

This clonotype has at least ten counts. The rearrangement joins TRBV20-1 to TRBJ2-4; D unresolved. The V and J ends lost 5 bases and 1 base respectively, with 6 bases between them. Germline CDR1 DFQATT, CDR2 SNEGSKA (reference sequence). The CDR3 totals 12 residues. CDR3 in amino acids: CSAAEAKNIQYF. In nucleotides, the CDR3 is TGCAGTGCTGCCGAGGCCAAAAACATTCAGTACTTC.

This clonotype was picked up a small number of times. The rearrangement links TRBV2 to TRBJ2-3; maybe TRBD2 (6 bases). Germline loops: CDR1 SNHLY, CDR2 FYNNEI. The CDR3 is 16 amino acids. Trimming took off 10 bases at V and 0 bases at J, with 20 bases between the two ends. Here the CDR3 DNA reads TGTGCCACCAGGATTATCGGGGGTTCTAGCACAGATACGCAGTATTTT. It yields the protein CATRIIGGSSTDTQYF.